The next 25 T cell receptor beta chains were all read from a single sample in a study of OX40 agonist ivuxolimab in advanced cancers. The table came from immunoSEQ multiplex PCR; TCRdb's copy has only in-frame clones and leaves some out. The table shows over 65,000 clones, with roughly 84% occurring only once. This sample comprised CD4+ or CD8+ T cells sorted from blood, obtained in a trial of the OX40 agonist ivuxolimab. These receptor sequences come from an adult with an advanced solid tumor such as melanoma, head and neck, liver or kidney cancer.

The J gene is TRBJ1-5, the V gene TRBV6-5, with D possibly TRBD1 on 6 matching bases. Germline-derived CDR1 and CDR2 are MNHEY and SVGAGI. V was shortened by 5 bases and J by 4 bases, with 15 bases between the two germline ends. This CDR3 has 15 amino acids. In nucleotides, the CDR3 is TGTGCCAGCAGTGTGCAACAGGGCAGAAATCAGCCCCAGCATTTT. Its protein is CASSVQQGRNQPQHF.

The chain joins TRBV5-4 to TRBJ2-7, with 14 bases lining up with TRBD2. There are 17 residues in the CDR3. The germline gives CDR1 SGHNT, CDR2 YYREEE (reference sequence). Trimming cost V 3 bases and J 3 bases; bases outside gene matches: 8. CDR3 amino acids: CASSSGLAGVPFYEQYF. In DNA, the CDR3 is TGTGCCAGCAGCTCGGGACTAGCGGGGGTCCCGTTCTACGAGCAGTACTTC.

The CDR3 DNA follows: TGTGCCTGGAGTACAGGCAGGGAAGAGGATGGCTACACCTTC. Its translation is CAWSTGREEDGYTF. The chain carries TRBV30 and TRBJ1-2; maybe TRBD1 (5 bases). This CDR3 spans 14 amino acids. V was pared by 2 bases and J by 6 bases, with 16 bases between. Germline V CDR1 and CDR2: GTSNPN, SVGIG (reference sequence). The complete variable domain, with remaining parts taken from reference TRBV30 and TRBJ1-2, reads SQTIHQWPATLVQPVGSPLSLECTVEGTSNPNLYWYRQAAGRGLQLLFYSVGIGQISSEVPQNLSASRPQDRQFILSSKKLLLSDSGFYLCAWSTGREEDGYTFGSGTRLTVV.

V is TRBV7-8 and J is TRBJ1-3; D is undetermined. The CDR3 has 15 residues. Germline loops: CDR1 SGHVS, CDR2 FQNEAQ. Trimming stripped 0 bases from V and 2 bases from J, with 8 bases between. In nucleotides, the CDR3 is TGTGCCAGCAGCTTAGCCACCTACCCTGGAAACACCATATATTTT. It is translated as CASSLATYPGNTIYF.

The rearrangement links TRBV5-1 to TRBJ2-2; TRBD2 is a possible D gene (6 bases). Germline V gene sequence: CDR1 SGHRS, CDR2 YFSETQ. Deletions cut 0 bases from V and 7 bases from J, with 13 bases between. The CDR3 contains 15 residues. This CDR3 is CASSLVAGRIGELFF. In nucleotides, the CDR3 is TGCGCCAGCAGCTTGGTTGCGGGGAGGATCGGGGAGCTGTTTTTT.

The V gene is TRBV5-1, the J gene TRBJ2-7; 9 nucleotides align to TRBD1. V gave up 4 bases and J gave up 2 bases; unmatched junction bases: 7. This CDR3 region has 15 residues. Looked up from germline, CDR1 is SGHRS and CDR2 is YFSETQ. This CDR3 reads CASSMRGTGTYEQYF. CDR3 nucleotide sequence: TGCGCCAGCAGCATGAGGGGGACAGGGACCTACGAGCAGTACTTC.

There are a few counts of this clone. This chain joins TRBV10-3 and TRBJ2-7; possible D gene TRBD2, 5 bases. Trimming cost V 0 bases and J 1 base, with 10 bases left between them. The CDR3 sequence is 15 residues long. Germline V CDR1 and CDR2: ENHRY, SYGVKD. The CDR3 spells CAISESTGMSYEQYF. CDR3 DNA sequence: TGTGCCATCAGTGAGTCAACGGGGATGTCCTACGAGCAGTACTTC.

The V and J genes are TRBV6-6 and TRBJ2-5, with 7 bases matching TRBD1. This CDR3 is 13 amino acids long. V shed 7 bases and J 9 bases; nucleotides not matched to a gene: 11. The germline CDR1 and CDR2 sequences are MNHNY and SVGAGI (reference sequence). The CDR3, as DNA: TGTGCCAGCACTCCGGGACAGTCCCTGGCCCAGTACTTC. Translating gives CASTPGQSLAQYF.

This chain joins TRBV6-1 and TRBJ2-1; no definite D call. V was cut by 7 bases and J by 3 bases, with 13 bases left in between. The CDR3 has 14 amino acids. Germline V gene lookup returns CDR1 MNHNS and CDR2 SASEGT. The CDR3 region is CASNRAPGYNEQFF. CDR3 DNA sequence: TGTGCCAGCAACCGCGCGCCGGGCTACAATGAGCAGTTCTTC.

The chain employs TRBV5-1 and TRBJ1-6, with a possible D match to TRBD1 (6 bases). In germline, CDR1 is SGHRS, CDR2 YFSETQ. With 1 base removed from V and 6 bases from J, the gap between germline ends came to 11 bases. This CDR3 spans 15 amino acids. CDR3 sequence: CASSLSGGGNSPLHF. The CDR3 bases are TGCGCCAGCAGCTTGTCCGGGGGCGGTAATTCACCCCTCCACTTT.

The V gene is TRBV6-5, the J gene TRBJ1-2; a weak D match, TRBD1 (5 bases). V dropped 5 bases and J dropped 0 bases, with 10 bases sitting between them. This CDR3 is 14 amino acids long. CDR1 is MNHEY and CDR2 is SVGAGI in the germline V gene. The CDR3 DNA reads as TGTGCCAGCAGTACGGACACAGCTAACTATGGCTACACCTTC. Translation gives CASSTDTANYGYTF.

V usage is TRBV7-9 and J usage is TRBJ1-4; 9 bases agree with TRBD1. CDR3 size: 15 residues. Germline V gene sequence: CDR1 SEHNR, CDR2 FQNEAQ (reference sequence). Trimming removed 3 bases from V and 7 bases from J; junction bases left unmatched: 6. CDR3 in DNA: TGTGCCAGCAGCTTCGGGGACAGGGAGGGTGAAAAACTGTTTTTT. It is translated as CASSFGDREGEKLFF.

The chain couples TRBV27 to TRBJ1-6, with D uncertain. Trimming pared 6 bases from V and 6 bases from J, leaving 15 bases between. Germline assignment: CDR1 MNHEY and CDR2 SMNVEV (reference sequence). This CDR3 is built from 15 residues. The CDR3 sequence: CASRSSPQINSPLHF. CDR3 DNA: TGTGCCAGCAGGTCCTCCCCACAGATTAATTCACCCCTCCACTTT.

The rearrangement uses TRBV28 and TRBJ1-3; TRBD1 aligns across 7 bases. This CDR3 contains 15 residues. Germline V lookup: CDR1 MDHEN, CDR2 SYDVKM. The J segment lost 4 bases and the V segment lost 6 bases, leaving 9 bases of the junction unmatched. DNA for the CDR3: TGTGCCAGCAGCTCGACAGGGTTCACCGGAAACACCATATATTTT. Protein sequence: CASSSTGFTGNTIYF. The entire variable domain, with the rest obtained from reference TRBV28 and TRBJ1-3, is as follows: DVKVTQSSRYLVKRTGEKVFLECVQDMDHENMFWYRQDPGLGLRLIYFSYDVKMKEKGDIPEGYSVSREKKERFSLILESASTNQTSMYLCASSSTGFTGNTIYFGEGSWLTVV.

The chain is built from TRBV6-6 and TRBJ1-6; D ambiguous. The CDR3 totals 12 residues. The germline V gene encodes CDR1 MNHNY and CDR2 SVGAGI (reference sequence). Trimming stripped 6 bases from V and 7 bases from J, with 7 bases between. The DNA of the CDR3 is TGTGCCAGCAGAGAGCCCAATTCACCCCTCCACTTT. Residues: CASREPNSPLHF.

The chain combines TRBV2 with TRBJ2-3; D may match TRBD1 or TRBD2 (5 bases each). Trimming stripped 7 bases from V and 0 bases from J, with 11 bases between. Germline V gives CDR1 SNHLY, CDR2 FYNNEI. The CDR3 contains 14 residues. Here the CDR3 reads CASKGTASTDTQYF. For the CDR3, the DNA is TGTGCCAGCAAGGGGACGGCTAGCACAGATACGCAGTATTTT.

The gene calls are TRBV6-1 and TRBJ2-1; the D gene is possibly TRBD1 (6 bases). The CDR3 is 14 amino acids. The V and J ends lost 4 bases and 12 bases respectively, with 19 bases between them. Germline CDR1 and CDR2: MNHNS and SASEGT. CDR3 amino acids: CASSAVQGHRGQFF. In DNA form, the CDR3 reads TGTGCCAGCAGTGCGGTTCAGGGGCACAGAGGGCAGTTCTTC.

The chain employs TRBV9 and TRBJ2-5; the D gene is possibly TRBD1 (6 bases). This CDR3 is built from 15 residues. V dropped 3 bases and J dropped 1 base, with 13 bases sitting between them. Germline CDR1 and CDR2: SGDLS and YYNGEE. Written as DNA, the CDR3 is TGTGCCAGCAGCGGTATACAGGGACCCCAAGAGACCCAGTACTTC. It is translated as CASSGIQGPQETQYF.

On this clone itself: This may arise from a read error, as a much more abundant clone is one base away. The chain recombines TRBV13 with TRBJ1-3; TRBD1 matches 9 bases. CDR3 length: 15 amino acids. V shed 3 bases, J shed 0 bases, and the junction held 0 bases outside the gene matches. Germline V gives CDR1 PRHDT, CDR2 FYEKMQ (reference sequence). The CDR3 DNA sequence: TGTGCCAGCAGCTTGACAGGGGGCTCTGGAAACACCATATATTTT. Translated: CASSLTGGSGNTIYF. Together with reference TRBV13 and TRBJ1-3, the CDR3 gives the full variable domain: AAGVIQSPRHLIKEKRETATLKCYPIPRHDTVYWYQQGPGQDPQFLISFYEKMQSDKGSIPDRFSAQQFSDYHSELNMSSLELGDSALYFCASSLTGGSGNTIYFGEGSWLTVV.

The rearrangement joins TRBV15 to TRBJ2-7; D is uncertain. V dropped 0 bases and J dropped 0 bases, with 6 bases sitting between them. The CDR3 contains 14 residues. Germline assignment: CDR1 LNHNV and CDR2 YYDKDF (reference sequence). CDR3 DNA sequence: TGTGCCACCAGCAGAGATCACAACTCCTACGAGCAGTACTTC. Translated, it gives CATSRDHNSYEQYF.

V usage is TRBV6-5 and J usage is TRBJ1-3; possible D gene TRBD1, 5 bases. The CDR3 has 13 amino acids. Between the trimmed V and J ends, which lost 2 bases and 9 bases, there was a span of 11 bases. CDR1 and CDR2 from the germline V gene are MNHEY and SVGAGI. As DNA, the CDR3 is TGTGCCAGCAGTTACGATCCTGGGGCCACCATATATTTT. Its protein product is CASSYDPGATIYF.

The rearrangement joins TRBV19 to TRBJ2-7; 11 positions match TRBD1. The CDR3 spans 15 residues. J was trimmed by 1 base and V by 6 bases; bases with no gene match: 5. Germline lookup yields CDR1 LNHDA and CDR2 SQIVND (reference sequence). In DNA, the CDR3 is TGTGCCAGTAGAACCGGGACAGGGGGATCCTACGAGCAGTACTTC. The encoded protein is CASRTGTGGSYEQYF.

The gene calls are TRBV7-2 and TRBJ2-3; D remains unclear. The germline gives CDR1 SGHTA, CDR2 FQGNSA. CDR3 length: 14 residues. V gave up 1 base and J gave up 1 base, with 6 bases separating them. The CDR3 DNA is TGTGCCAGCAGCTTAGGGCGCCGCACAGATACGCAGTATTTT. It yields the protein CASSLGRRTDTQYF. The full variable domain, rest sourced from reference TRBV7-2 and TRBJ2-3, is GAGVSQSPSNKVTEKGKDVELRCDPISGHTALYWYRQSLGQGLEFLIYFQGNSAPDKSGLPSDRFSAERTGGSVSTLTIQRTQQEDSAVYLCASSLGRRTDTQYFGPGTRLTVL.

With regard to this clone: Relative to the germline gene, one junction end is altered; a read error may explain this. CDR3 loop: CASSPGLQEVFSF. CDR3 nucleotides: TGTGCCAGCAGCCCTGGACTGCAGGAAGTTTTCTCTTTC. The V and J genes are TRBV11-2 and TRBJ2-4; D perhaps matches TRBD2 (5 bases). This CDR3 is built from 13 residues. The germline V gene has CDR1 SGHAT and CDR2 FQNNGV. Full variable domain (outside the CDR3, taken from reference TRBV11-2 and TRBJ2-4): EAGVAQSPRYKIIEKRQSVAFWCNPISGHATLYWYQQILGQGPKLLIQFQNNGVVDDSQLPKDRFSAERLKGVDSTLKIQPAKLEDSAVYLCASSPGLQEVFSFGAGTRLSVL.

The chain has TRBV5-5 and TRBJ1-5; 10 bases fit TRBD1. Germline V gene sequence: CDR1 SGHKS, CDR2 YYEKEE (reference sequence). The CDR3 is 15 amino acids. After removal of 4 bases from V and 6 bases from J, the junction contained 7 bases not matched to a gene. CDR3 amino acids: CASSLGTGAGQPQHF. The CDR3 DNA reads as TGTGCCAGCAGCCTGGGGACAGGGGCCGGTCAGCCCCAGCATTTT.